One sample yielded the 17 T cell receptor beta chains listed below, sequenced in a study of blood T cell repertoires in COVID-19. Some clones are missing from TCRdb's copy, which holds only in-frame ones; the method was immunoSEQ multiplex PCR. Of 260,000 or so clones in the sample, about 86% are singletons; the top ten hold about 5.7%. The specimen sequenced was peripheral blood. The source is an elderly man with acute or convalescent COVID-19.

The chain couples TRBV7-9 to TRBJ2-7; the match to TRBD2 covers 8 bases. Germline-derived CDR1 and CDR2 are SEHNR and FQNEAQ (reference sequence). This CDR3 is 16 amino acids long. V trimming: 5 bases; J trimming: 0 bases; junction bases outside the gene matches: 9. The CDR3 region has the DNA TGTGCCAGCAGCGACTCTCAGCGGGAGCTCTCCTACGAGCAGTACTTC. It yields the protein CASSDSQRELSYEQYF. The full variable domain, rest sourced from reference TRBV7-9 and TRBJ2-7, is DTGVSQNPRHKITKRGQNVTFRCDPISEHNRLYWYRQTLGQGPEFLTYFQNEAQLEKSRLLSDRFSAERPKGSFSTLEIQRTEQGDSAMYLCASSDSQRELSYEQYFGPGTRLTVT.

This sequence joins TRBV5-1 and TRBJ1-2, with D perhaps TRBD1 (6 bases). The CDR3 totals 14 residues. CDR1 and CDR2 (germline): SGHRS, YFSETQ. V shed 0 bases and J shed 8 bases, with 14 bases lying between them. The DNA of the CDR3 is TGCGCCAGCAGCTTGGCGGTACAGGGCGACGGCTACACCTTC. This sequence encodes CASSLAVQGDGYTF.

This chain connects TRBV6-6 to TRBJ1-1, with a weak D call TRBD1 (5 bases). Looked up from germline, CDR1 is MNHNY and CDR2 is SVGAGI (reference sequence). V was shortened by 8 bases and J by 0 bases, with 13 bases between the two germline ends. The CDR3 spans 14 residues. The CDR3 here is CASGGGGMNTEAFF. The CDR3 DNA sequence: TGTGCCAGCGGGGGGGGAGGCATGAACACTGAAGCTTTCTTT.

The chain joins TRBV6-6 to TRBJ2-7, with TRBD2 as a possible D gene (5 bases). Trimming removed 4 bases from V and 4 bases from J, with 11 bases in between. Germline CDR1 reads MNHNY; CDR2 reads SVGAGI (reference sequence). CDR3 size: 13 residues. CDR3 region: CASSSPGEYEQYF. In DNA form, the CDR3 reads TGTGCCAGCAGTTCCCCTGGGGAGTACGAGCAGTACTTC.

This clone was observed once. The V call is TRBV5-1, the J call TRBJ2-7, with 10 positions matching TRBD1. From germline, CDR1 is SGHRS and CDR2 YFSETQ. The CDR3 sequence is 15 residues long. The V and J ends lost 3 bases and 6 bases, in that order; junction bases with no gene match: 9. The CDR3 DNA follows: TGCGCCAGCAGCTCGACAGGGGGCAACGTTGGCGAGCAGTACTTC. It translates to CASSSTGGNVGEQYF.

The chain couples TRBV5-1 to TRBJ2-5; 7 bases line up with TRBD2. J lost 4 bases, V lost 2 bases, and 14 bases had no gene match. The CDR3 is 17 amino acids. Germline CDR1 is SGHRS and CDR2 is YFSETQ. The CDR3 DNA reads as TGCGCCAGCAGCTTCCAGGGAGGCACGACTAGCCCAGAGACCCAGTACTTC. Translating gives CASSFQGGTTSPETQYF.

The J gene is TRBJ1-1, the V gene TRBV28, with TRBD1 matching over 7 bases. The length of the CDR3 is 15 residues. Germline CDR1 is MDHEN and CDR2 is SYDVKM. V trimming: 4 bases; J trimming: 1 base; junction bases outside the gene matches: 6. The CDR3 loop is CASSYHGTANTEAFF. CDR3 bases: TGTGCCAGCAGTTACCACGGGACAGCGAACACTGAAGCTTTCTTT.

The chain couples TRBV3-1 (or the pseudogene TRBV3-2) to TRBJ1-2, with 10 bases lining up with TRBD1. From germline, CDR1 is LGHDT and CDR2 YNNKEL (reference sequence). V dropped 2 bases and J dropped 7; count of bases not matched to a gene: 7. The CDR3 is made up of 15 amino acids. The CDR3 DNA reads TGTGCCAGCAGCCAACTAGACAGGGGGCTCGGTGGCTACACCTTC. It is translated as CASSQLDRGLGGYTF.

The sample holds one count of this clone. V gene TRBV28 combines with J gene TRBJ1-2, with D unclear. V was shortened by 2 bases and J by 5 bases, with 15 bases between the two germline ends. CDR1 and CDR2 from the germline V gene are MDHEN and SYDVKM. The CDR3 totals 15 residues. DNA for the CDR3: TGTGCCAGCAGTTTAAGCGGTGGAGGCAGGTATGGCTACACCTTC. Protein sequence: CASSLSGGGRYGYTF.

This clone was counted a single time. J is TRBJ2-7 and V is TRBV6-1, with 10 bases lining up with TRBD1. This CDR3 is built from 15 residues. Germline V gives CDR1 MNHNS, CDR2 SASEGT. J was trimmed by 2 bases and V by 3 bases; bases with no gene match: 4. The CDR3 DNA reads as TGTGCCAGCAGTGAGTCCGGGACAGGGGCCTACGAGCAGTACTTC. It translates to CASSESGTGAYEQYF.

The chain carries TRBV7-2 and TRBJ1-2; D perhaps matches TRBD1 (5 bases). V was pared by 1 base and J by 5 bases, with 8 bases between. The CDR3 loop spans 13 amino acids. Looked up from germline, CDR1 is SGHTA and CDR2 is FQGNSA. This CDR3 is CASSLVRGYGYTF. In DNA form, the CDR3 reads TGTGCCAGCAGCTTAGTACGGGGGTATGGCTACACCTTC.

This sequence joins TRBV3-1 (or the pseudogene TRBV3-2) and TRBJ1-6, with D possibly matching TRBD1 (6 bases). This CDR3 region has 14 residues. V gave up 4 bases and J gave up 7 bases, with 11 bases separating them. The germline CDR1 and CDR2 sequences are LGHDT and YNNKEL (reference sequence). CDR3 amino acids: CASSPTRGNSPLHF. CDR3 nucleotides: TGTGCCAGCAGCCCGACCAGGGGAAATTCACCCCTCCACTTT.

This chain links TRBV15 with TRBJ2-3; TRBD1 matches at 9 bases. This CDR3 spans 18 amino acids. Germline V gene data show CDR1 as LNHNV and CDR2 as YYDKDF (reference sequence). V trimming: 0 bases; J trimming: 3 bases; junction bases outside the gene matches: 10. CDR3 residues: CATSRDTIGTGRTDTQYF. Here the CDR3 DNA reads TGTGCCACCAGCAGAGATACAATTGGGACAGGGAGGACAGATACGCAGTATTTT.

V gene TRBV6-1 combines with J gene TRBJ2-1, with 12 nucleotides matching TRBD2. The V segment lost 3 bases and the J segment 5 bases; nucleotides outside the gene matches: 2. Germline V lookup: CDR1 MNHNS, CDR2 SASEGT. The CDR3 sequence is 15 residues long. The DNA of the CDR3 is TGTGCCAGCAGTGACGGACTAGCGGGACACAATGAGCAGTTCTTC. Amino acid sequence: CASSDGLAGHNEQFF.

The V and J genes are TRBV30 and TRBJ1-6, with TRBD1 matching over 7 bases. V was pared by 4 bases and J by 6 bases, with 15 bases of the junction left unmatched. Germline CDR1 is GTSNPN and CDR2 is SVGIG (reference sequence). The CDR3 runs to 17 residues. The CDR3: CAWTQGGHSALNSPLHF. The CDR3 DNA follows: TGTGCCTGGACCCAGGGGGGACATTCTGCCCTTAATTCACCCCTCCACTTT.

This chain uses TRBV2 with TRBJ1-5; possibly TRBD1 for D (5 bases). Trimming shortened V by 7 bases and J by 3 bases, and 10 bases separated the two germline ends. Germline V gene sequence: CDR1 SNHLY, CDR2 FYNNEI. The CDR3 length is 13 residues. CDR3 nucleotide sequence: TGTGCCAGCAATAGACAGACCAATCAGCCCCAGCATTTT. Translated: CASNRQTNQPQHF.

The genes are TRBV11-3 and TRBJ2-3; D is possibly TRBD1 (5 bases). V was trimmed by 1 base and J by 2 bases, leaving 16 bases between them. The CDR3 contains 17 residues. Germline V gene data show CDR1 as SGHNT and CDR2 as YENEEA. CDR3 protein: CASSLGGHPQNTDTQYF. CDR3 DNA: TGTGCCAGCAGCTTAGGAGGACACCCCCAGAACACAGATACGCAGTATTTT.